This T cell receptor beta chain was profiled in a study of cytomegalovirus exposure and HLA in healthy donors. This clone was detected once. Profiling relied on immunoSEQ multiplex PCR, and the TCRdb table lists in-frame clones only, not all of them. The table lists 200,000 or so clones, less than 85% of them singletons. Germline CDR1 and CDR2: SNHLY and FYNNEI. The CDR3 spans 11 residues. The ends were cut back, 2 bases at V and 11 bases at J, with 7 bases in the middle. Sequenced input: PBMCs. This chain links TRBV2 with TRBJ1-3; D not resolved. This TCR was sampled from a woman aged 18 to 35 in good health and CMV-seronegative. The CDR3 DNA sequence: TGTGCCAGCAGTGAAACGGTAGCCATATATTTT. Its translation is CASSETVAIYF.